Each of the 15 T cell receptor beta chains below was sequenced from the same sample in a study of blood T cells in healthy people across ages. A second 7 to 11 cycle PCR used barcoded and J-beta primers. MiXCR, applied by TCRdb to the 5' RACE reads, yields one record per CDR3 protein. This sample has about 780,000 distinct CDR3 sequences, with roughly 24% found just once. The sample was also reused in another study, on T cells of mothers and their children.

The sequencing input was blood. Receptor source: a boy aged 5-17 years in good health.

This chain connects TRBV29-1 to TRBJ1-2; D gene uncertain. Germline assignment: CDR1 SQVTM and CDR2 ANQGSEA. V was cut by 2 bases and J by 2 bases, with 9 bases left in between. CDR3 length equals 13 residues. The CDR3 sequence: CSVESPQNYGYTF. The DNA for the CDR3 is TGCAGCGTTGAATCCCCACAGAACTATGGCTACACCTTC.

The chain is built from TRBV28 and TRBJ2-7; no clear D. CDR1 and CDR2 (germline): MDHEN, SYDVKM. V shed 3 bases and J shed 3 bases, with 6 bases lying between them. This CDR3 has 12 amino acids. CDR3 coding DNA: TGTGCCAGCAGTTTTTACAACTACGAGCAGTACTTC. This codes for CASSFYNYEQYF. Full variable domain (rest looked up from reference TRBV28 and TRBJ2-7): DVKVTQSSRYLVKRTGEKVFLECVQDMDHENMFWYRQDPGLGLRLIYFSYDVKMKEKGDIPEGYSVSREKKERFSLILESASTNQTSMYLCASSFYNYEQYFGPGTRLTVT.

This clonotype occurred many times. This rearrangement joins TRBV5-1 to TRBJ2-5; D might be TRBD2 (5 bases). The CDR3 length is 13 residues. Germline V gene data show CDR1 as SGHRS and CDR2 as YFSETQ. V was cut by 3 bases and J by 3 bases, with 9 bases left in between. The CDR3 is CASSSDGKETQYF. In DNA form, the CDR3 reads TGCGCCAGCAGCTCGGACGGGAAAGAGACCCAGTACTTC.

This chain links TRBV5-1 with TRBJ1-3; D is possibly TRBD1 (5 bases). Germline V gives CDR1 SGHRS, CDR2 YFSETQ. Trimming pared 1 base from V and 4 bases from J, leaving 9 bases between. The CDR3 loop spans 14 amino acids. The CDR3: CASSLWGEGNTIYF. CDR3 nucleotides: TGCGCCAGCAGCTTGTGGGGGGAAGGAAACACCATATATTTT.

This rearrangement joins TRBV9 to TRBJ2-7; D not resolved. Germline assignment: CDR1 SGDLS and CDR2 YYNGEE. This CDR3 contains 14 residues. The V end lost 0 bases, the J end lost 4 bases, and 11 bases lay between the germline ends. The CDR3 region is CASSVDKALYEQYF. CDR3 nucleotide sequence: TGTGCCAGCAGCGTAGACAAGGCCCTATACGAGCAGTACTTC. Variable domain in full (rest from reference TRBV9 and TRBJ2-7): DSGVTQTPKHLITATGQRVTLRCSPRSGDLSVYWYQQSLDQGLQFLIQYYNGEERAKGNILERFSAQQFPDLHSELNLSSLELGDSALYFCASSVDKALYEQYFGPGTRLTVT.

A few counts support this clonotype. V gene TRBV4-1 combines with J gene TRBJ2-1, with 14 bases that match TRBD2. CDR3 size: 15 residues. V gave up 1 base and J gave up 8 bases; unmatched junction bases: 1. From germline, CDR1 is MGHRA and CDR2 YSYEKL. The CDR3 DNA sequence: TGCGCCAGCAGCCAAGGGACTAGCGGGGGGTATGAGCAGTTCTTC. Translating it yields CASSQGTSGGYEQFF.

This sequence joins TRBV3-1 and TRBJ2-7; D is possibly TRBD1 (6 bases). From germline, CDR1 is LGHDT and CDR2 YNNKEL (reference sequence). V was clipped by 3 bases and J by 4 bases, with 22 bases between them. There are 17 residues in the CDR3. The chain's CDR3 is CASSHRSPGTLVYEQYF. The CDR3 nucleotides are TGTGCCAGCAGCCACAGATCTCCGGGGACACTGGTTTACGAGCAGTACTTC.

Details on this clonotype: A read error may account for a junction end that differs from germline. This chain links TRBV5-1 with TRBJ2-3, with D perhaps TRBD1 or TRBD2 (5 bases each). The CDR3 consists of 14 residues. Germline V gives CDR1 SGHRS, CDR2 YFSETQ. CDR3: CARSFRGEGDTQYF. The CDR3 nucleotides read TGCGCCCGCAGCTTCCGAGGGGAAGGAGATACGCAGTATTTT.

This clonotype was detected only a few times. This chain links TRBV11-2 with TRBJ2-5; tentative D call: TRBD2 (6 bases). V was cut by 5 bases and J by 2 bases, with 12 bases left in between. The CDR3 contains 14 residues. The germline CDR1 and CDR2 sequences are SGHAT and FQNNGV. CDR3 sequence: CASSTGTPQETQYF. CDR3 nucleotides: TGTGCCAGCAGCACCGGGACTCCTCAAGAGACCCAGTACTTC.

This clonotype was counted only a few times. V and J are TRBV11-2 and TRBJ2-5; D perhaps matches TRBD2 (8 bases). The CDR3 is 16 amino acids. Germline assignment: CDR1 SGHAT and CDR2 FQNNGV. Trimming cost V 4 bases and J 8 bases, with 23 bases left between them. The CDR3 DNA follows: TGTGCCAGCAGCTCCGAGTCGGGACTAGGGGGCAGAACCCAGTACTTC. This codes for CASSSESGLGGRTQYF.

This clonotype was seen ten or more times. As DNA, the CDR3 is TGTGCCAGCAGCTTAGAGACTTCCTACGAGCAGTACTTC. Protein product: CASSLETSYEQYF. This chain joins TRBV13 and TRBJ2-7; unclear D gene. The CDR3 runs to 13 residues. Trimming removed 1 base from V and 1 base from J, with 5 bases in between. From germline, CDR1 is PRHDT and CDR2 FYEKMQ (reference sequence).

The table lists this clonotype with a few counts. The J gene is TRBJ2-7, the V gene TRBV7-2; D remains unclear. The CDR3 is 15 amino acids. V lost 1 base and J 6 bases, leaving 16 bases between the germline ends. The V gene's germline CDR1 is SGHTA and CDR2 FQGNSA. Here the CDR3 DNA reads TGTGCCAGCAGCTTAGAACTTGCCAATCGAGGCGAGCAGTACTTC. This encodes CASSLELANRGEQYF.

The chain is built from TRBV29-1 and TRBJ1-2; D gene unclear. Germline V gene data show CDR1 as SQVTM and CDR2 as ANQGSEA. CDR3 length: 12 residues. V was cut by 4 bases and J by 4 bases, with 10 bases left in between. The DNA for the CDR3 is TGCAGCGTTGCTGTCGGCGGCTATGGCTACACCTTC. Translation gives CSVAVGGYGYTF.

This sequence joins TRBV5-1 and TRBJ2-5; 10 bases match TRBD1. The CDR3 contains 15 residues. Germline loops: CDR1 SGHRS, CDR2 YFSETQ. V gave up 4 bases and J gave up 5 bases; unmatched junction bases: 8. The DNA of the CDR3 is TGCGCCAGCAGCGCGGGACAGGGGATGAAGGAGACCCAGTACTTC. Its protein is CASSAGQGMKETQYF.

This clonotype was counted only a few times. V gene TRBV20-1 combines with J gene TRBJ1-3; 7 positions agree with TRBD1. The ends lost 5 bases at V and 0 bases at J; junction bases unmatched: 7. Germline-derived CDR1 and CDR2 are DFQATT and SNEGSKA (reference sequence). CDR3 length equals 15 residues. CDR3 amino acids: CSASTTGYSGNTIYF. As DNA, the CDR3 is TGCAGTGCTTCTACGACAGGGTACTCTGGAAACACCATATATTTT.